This T cell receptor (beta chain) emerged from a study of glioma-infiltrating T cells. The study's findings and limits: Above-expected tissue-blood divergence occurred in all gliomas, most in low-grade ones. Very few CDR3 sequences were shared between tissue and blood.

TCR alpha and beta CDR3 regions were amplified from RNA using iRepertoire nested multiplex PCR. For one-step reverse transcription and amplification, roughly 85-450 ng of tissue mRNA or PBMC total RNA was used. In TCRdb, the multiplex PCR reads were re-called with MiXCR into one record per CDR3 protein. Altogether about 130,000 distinct CDR3 sequences are present, about 23% being singletons, with the ten largest covering roughly 15%. This clonotype was found many times. Its antigen remains unknown. Germline V gene sequence: CDR1 LGHNA, CDR2 YSLEER. V dropped 0 bases and J dropped 0 bases, with 18 bases sitting between them. The CDR3 loop spans 19 amino acids.

The sequenced material came from glioma tissue, nonneoplastic brain tissue, or PBMCs (not recorded which). The chain is built from TRBV4-3 and TRBJ1-5; no firm D call. This clonotype was sampled from a human donor with low-grade glioma or glioblastoma, undergoing nonglioma brain surgery, or in good health (not recorded which). The CDR3: CASSQDTTHEPNSNQPQHF. In DNA, the CDR3 is TGCGCCAGCAGCCAAGATACGACCCACGAACCAAATAGCAATCAGCCCCAGCATTTT.